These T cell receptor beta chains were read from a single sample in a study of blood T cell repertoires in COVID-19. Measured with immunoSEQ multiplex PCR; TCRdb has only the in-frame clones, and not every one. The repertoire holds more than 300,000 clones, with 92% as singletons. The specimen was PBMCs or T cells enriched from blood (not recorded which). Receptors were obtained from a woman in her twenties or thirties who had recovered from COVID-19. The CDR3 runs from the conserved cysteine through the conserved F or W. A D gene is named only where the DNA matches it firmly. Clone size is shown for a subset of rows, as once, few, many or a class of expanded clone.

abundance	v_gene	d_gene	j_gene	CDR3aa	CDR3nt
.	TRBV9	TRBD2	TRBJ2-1	CASSVQAGIYNEQFF	TGTGCCAGCAGCGTACAAGCGGGGATCTACAATGAGCAGTTCTTC
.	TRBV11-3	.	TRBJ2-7	CASSIGQISYEQYF	TGTGCCAGCAGCATCGGACAGATCTCCTACGAGCAGTACTTC
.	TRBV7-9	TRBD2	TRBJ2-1	CASSQTYYAGAGANEQFF	TGTGCCAGCAGCCAGACTTACTACGCCGGGGCGGGAGCCAATGAGCAGTTCTTC
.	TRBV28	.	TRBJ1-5	CASSLSGNTQPQHF	TGTGCCAGCAGTTTATCGGGGAACACTCAGCCCCAGCATTTT
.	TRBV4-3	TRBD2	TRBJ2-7	CASSQDLASGLEQYF	TGCGCCAGCAGCCAAGATTTGGCTAGCGGGCTTGAGCAGTACTTC
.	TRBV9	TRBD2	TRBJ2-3	CASSASGRGTDTQYF	TGTGCCAGCAGCGCTAGCGGGAGAGGCACAGATACGCAGTATTTT
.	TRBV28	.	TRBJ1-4	CASSSSGEKLFF	TGTGCCAGCAGCTCTTCGGGTGAAAAACTGTTTTTT
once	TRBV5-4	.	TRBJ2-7	CASSSGRGPYEQYF	TGTGCCAGCAGCTCCGGGCGGGGTCCCTACGAGCAGTACTTC
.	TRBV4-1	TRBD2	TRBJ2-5	CASSQGGDQETQYF	TGCGCCAGCAGCCAGGGGGGGGACCAAGAGACCCAGTACTTC
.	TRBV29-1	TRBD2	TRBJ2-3	CSVVGRSSGGADTQYF	TGCAGCGTTGTGGGCCGGTCTAGCGGGGGGGCAGATACGCAGTATTTT
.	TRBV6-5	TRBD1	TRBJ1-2	CASSYSGQGLGYTF	TGTGCCAGCAGTTATTCGGGACAGGGACTTGGCTACACCTTC
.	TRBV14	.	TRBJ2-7	CASSRVQDYEQYF	TGTGCCAGCAGCCGTGTACAAGACTACGAGCAGTACTTC
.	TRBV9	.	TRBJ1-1	CASSPTPGGTEAFF	TGTGCCAGCAGCCCGACCCCGGGGGGCACTGAAGCTTTCTTT
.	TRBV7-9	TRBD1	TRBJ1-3	CASSLGTGGNTIYF	TGTGCCAGCAGCTTGGGGACAGGTGGAAACACCATATATTTT
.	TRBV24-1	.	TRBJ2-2	CATSDDLDSRVGELFF	TGTGCCACCAGTGATGACTTGGACAGCCGAGTCGGGGAGCTGTTTTTT
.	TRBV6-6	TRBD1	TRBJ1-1	CASSERTGVTEAFF	TGTGCCAGCAGTGAGAGAACAGGGGTGACTGAAGCTTTCTTT
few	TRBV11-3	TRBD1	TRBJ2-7	CASSRDRGYEQYF	TGTGCCAGCAGCCGGGACAGGGGTTACGAGCAGTACTTC
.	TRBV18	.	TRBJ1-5	CASSPMAGEQPQHF	TGTGCCAGCTCACCCATGGCAGGTGAGCAGCCCCAGCATTTT
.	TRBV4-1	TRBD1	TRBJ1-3	CASSTGAGNTIYF	TGCGCCAGCAGCACAGGGGCTGGAAACACCATATATTTT
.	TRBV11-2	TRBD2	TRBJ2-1	CASSPLAGPSYNEQFF	TGTGCCAGCAGCCCCCTAGCGGGTCCATCCTACAATGAGCAGTTCTTC
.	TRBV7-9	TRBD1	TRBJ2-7	CASRRDRNYEQYF	TGTGCCAGCAGACGGGACAGAAACTACGAGCAGTACTTC
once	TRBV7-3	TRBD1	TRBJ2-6	CASSDTGGSGANVLTF	TGTGCCAGCAGTGATACAGGGGGCTCTGGGGCCAACGTCCTGACTTTC
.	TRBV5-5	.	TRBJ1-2	CASSLDGGVFGYTF	TGTGCCAGCAGCTTAGATGGGGGGGTATTTGGCTACACCTTC
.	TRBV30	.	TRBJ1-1	CAWRESGYGEAFF	TGTGCCTGGAGGGAATCAGGGTATGGTGAAGCTTTCTTT
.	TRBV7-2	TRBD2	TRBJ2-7	CASSLRTIAGGSYEQYF	TGTGCCAGCAGCCTCCGTACTATAGCGGGGGGTTCCTACGAGCAGTACTTC
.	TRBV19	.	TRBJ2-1	CASSIGGQVYNEQFF	TGTGCCAGTAGTATAGGTGGACAAGTCTACAATGAGCAGTTCTTC
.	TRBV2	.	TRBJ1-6	CASSGAGDNSPLHF	TGTGCCAGCAGTGGGGCGGGAGATAATTCACCCCTCCACTTT
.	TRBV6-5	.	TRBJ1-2	CASSPANYGYTF	TGTGCCAGCAGTCCAGCTAACTATGGCTACACCTTC
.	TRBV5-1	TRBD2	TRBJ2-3	CASSSIQLAGGADTQYF	TGCGCCAGCAGCTCCATACAACTAGCGGGAGGAGCAGATACGCAGTATTTT
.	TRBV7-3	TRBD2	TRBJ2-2	CASSLIGGYTGELFF	TGTGCCAGCAGCTTAATCGGGGGGTACACCGGGGAGCTGTTTTTT
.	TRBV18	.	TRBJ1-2	CASSPAGTRGYTF	TGTGCCAGCTCACCGGCGGGGACCCGTGGCTACACCTTC
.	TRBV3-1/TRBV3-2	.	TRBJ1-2	CASSLGVANYGYTF	TGTGCCAGCAGCCTAGGGGTTGCTAACTATGGCTACACCTTC
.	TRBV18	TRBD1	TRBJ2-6	CASSPRTGARGANVLTF	TGTGCCAGCTCACCAAGGACAGGGGCGCGCGGGGCCAACGTCCTGACTTTC
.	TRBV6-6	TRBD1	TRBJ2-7	CASRGTGRSEQYF	TGTGCCAGCCGGGGGACAGGGAGGTCCGAGCAGTACTTC
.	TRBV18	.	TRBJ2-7	CASSLTPGSSYEQYF	TGTGCCAGCTCACTGACCCCGGGGAGCAGCTACGAGCAGTACTTC
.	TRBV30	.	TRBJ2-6	CACNKPGANVLTF	TGTGCCTGCAATAAGCCTGGGGCCAACGTCCTGACTTTC
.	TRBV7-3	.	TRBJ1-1	CASSSGGTEAFF	TGTGCCAGCAGTTCGGGGGGAACTGAAGCTTTCTTT
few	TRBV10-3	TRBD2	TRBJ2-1	CATGLPSYNEQFF	TGTGCCACGGGACTACCCTCCTACAATGAGCAGTTCTTC
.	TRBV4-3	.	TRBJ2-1	CASSQGGSGRDYNEQFF	TGCGCCAGCAGCCAAGGGGGTTCCGGGAGAGACTACAATGAGCAGTTCTTC
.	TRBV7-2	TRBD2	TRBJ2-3	CASRRGGVDTQYF	TGTGCCAGCCGCCGGGGGGGAGTAGATACGCAGTATTTT
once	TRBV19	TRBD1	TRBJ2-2	CASSIWDRASGELFF	TGTGCCAGTAGTATATGGGACAGGGCGTCCGGGGAGCTGTTTTTT
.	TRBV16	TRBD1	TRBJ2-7	CASSPTQGNEQYF	TGTGCCAGCAGTCCGACACAGGGGAACGAGCAGTACTTC
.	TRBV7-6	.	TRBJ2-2	CASSFLGGTGELFF	TGTGCCAGCAGCTTCCTAGGGGGCACCGGGGAGCTGTTTTTT
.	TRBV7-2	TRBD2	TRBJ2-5	CASAGGVWQETQYF	TGTGCCAGCGCGGGGGGAGTGTGGCAAGAGACCCAGTACTTC
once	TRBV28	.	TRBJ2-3	CASSPPQGADTQYF	TGTGCCAGCAGCCCCCCGCAAGGAGCAGATACGCAGTATTTT